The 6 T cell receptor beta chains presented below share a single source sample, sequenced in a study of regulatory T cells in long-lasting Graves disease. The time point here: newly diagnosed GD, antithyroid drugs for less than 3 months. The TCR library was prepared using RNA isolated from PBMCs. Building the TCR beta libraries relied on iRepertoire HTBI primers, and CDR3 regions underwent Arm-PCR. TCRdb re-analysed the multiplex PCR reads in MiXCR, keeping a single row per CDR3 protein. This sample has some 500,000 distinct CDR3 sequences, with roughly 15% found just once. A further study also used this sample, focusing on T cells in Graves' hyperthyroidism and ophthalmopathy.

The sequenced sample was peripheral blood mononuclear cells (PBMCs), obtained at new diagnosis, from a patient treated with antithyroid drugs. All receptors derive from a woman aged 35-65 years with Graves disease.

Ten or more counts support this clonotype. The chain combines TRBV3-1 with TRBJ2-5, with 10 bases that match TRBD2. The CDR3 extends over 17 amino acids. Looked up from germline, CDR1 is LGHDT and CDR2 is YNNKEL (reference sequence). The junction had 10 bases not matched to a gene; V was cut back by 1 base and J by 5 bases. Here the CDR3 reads CASSQAAAGGPLETQYF. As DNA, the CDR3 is TGTGCCAGCAGCCAAGCGGCAGCGGGGGGGCCTTTGGAGACCCAGTACTTC.

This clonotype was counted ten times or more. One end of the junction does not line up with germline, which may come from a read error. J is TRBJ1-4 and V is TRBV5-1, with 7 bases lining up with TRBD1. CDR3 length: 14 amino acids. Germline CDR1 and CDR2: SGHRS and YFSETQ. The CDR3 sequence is CASSPGTENEKLFF. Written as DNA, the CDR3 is TGTGCCAGCTCACCAGGGACAGAAAATGAAAAACTGTTTTTT.

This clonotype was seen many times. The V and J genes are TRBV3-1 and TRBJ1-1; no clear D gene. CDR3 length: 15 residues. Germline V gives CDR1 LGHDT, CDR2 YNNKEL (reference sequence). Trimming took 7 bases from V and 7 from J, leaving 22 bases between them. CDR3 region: CASKAKGTGIGEAFF. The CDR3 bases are TGTGCCAGCAAAGCCAAGGGAACCGGAATAGGTGAAGCTTTCTTT.

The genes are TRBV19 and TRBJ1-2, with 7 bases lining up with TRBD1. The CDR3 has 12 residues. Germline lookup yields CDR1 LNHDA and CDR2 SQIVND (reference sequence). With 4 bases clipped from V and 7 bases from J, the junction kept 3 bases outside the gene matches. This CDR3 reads CASSKGASGYTF. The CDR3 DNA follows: TGTGCCAGTAGTAAGGGGGCCAGTGGCTACACCTTC.

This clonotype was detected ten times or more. The chain's CDR3 is CASSLTLGLASYNEQFF. CDR3 DNA sequence: TGTGCCAGCAGCTTAACTTTGGGACTAGCCTCCTACAATGAGCAGTTCTTC. V gene TRBV7-2 combines with J gene TRBJ2-1; TRBD2 aligns across 9 bases. Trimming removed 2 bases from V and 0 bases from J; junction bases left unmatched: 5. Germline V gives CDR1 SGHTA, CDR2 FQGNSA. The CDR3 is made up of 17 amino acids.

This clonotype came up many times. CDR3 sequence (DNA): TGTGCCAGCAGCGCTCTCGGGGGGAGCACAGATACGCAGTATTTT. Its translation is CASSALGGSTDTQYF. The gene calls are TRBV5-8 and TRBJ2-3; TRBD2 agrees at 7 bases. The CDR3 extends over 15 amino acids. Germline trimming cut 4 bases from V and 0 bases from J; bases unmatched to any gene: 5. In germline, CDR1 is SGHTS, CDR2 YDEGEE.